These 25 T cell receptor beta chains were all obtained from the same sample, sequenced in a study of tumor-infiltrating lymphocytes in glioblastoma multiforme. TCRB libraries came from RNA via three nested multiplex PCR rounds. TCRdb re-called the multiplex PCR reads through MiXCR, storing one row per CDR3 protein. Of roughly 15,000 distinct CDR3 sequences in the sample, roughly 73% are singletons; the top ten hold less than 45%. The sequenced material came from brain tumor tissue. Receptors were obtained from a male donor with glioblastoma.

Turning to this clonotype: The germline gene is not matched at one end of the junction; a read error may be the cause. The J gene is TRBJ1-1, the V gene TRBV6-1, with 7 bases aligning to TRBD1. The germline gives CDR1 MNHNS, CDR2 SASEGT. This CDR3 contains 12 residues. The CDR3 nucleotides read TGTGCCGGCAGGGGGACAGCTACTGAAGCTTTCTTT. Its translation: CAGRGTATEAFF.

This sequence joins TRBV11-2 and TRBJ2-7; 8 nucleotides line up with TRBD2. This CDR3 spans 13 amino acids. J lost 7 bases, V lost 0 bases, and 2 bases had no gene match. CDR1 is SGHAT, CDR2 FQNNGV, per germline. This CDR3 reads CASSLEASGEQYF. The CDR3 bases are TGTGCCAGCAGCTTAGAGGCTAGCGGGGAGCAGTACTTC.

With regard to this clonotype: One junction end does not reproduce the germline sequence, and a read error may be involved. The rearrangement links TRBV7-9 to TRBJ1-1; D possibly corresponds to TRBD1 (5 bases). This CDR3 contains 12 residues. CDR1 is SEHNR and CDR2 is FQNEAQ in the germline V gene (reference sequence). CDR3: CASRLGVAEVFF. CDR3 in DNA: TGTGCCAGCAGGCTAGGGGTGGCTGAAGTTTTCTTT.

Regarding this clonotype: Its ends do not fully match the called genes, so a read error is possible. V is TRBV20-1 and J is TRBJ1-1, with no clear D. Germline CDR1 is DFQATT and CDR2 is SNEGSKA (reference sequence). The CDR3 has 13 residues. The CDR3, as DNA: TGCAGCGCTACATTACCCGTGAACACTGAAGCTTTCTTT. Translated, it gives CSATLPVNTEAFF.

The sample holds one count of this clonotype. It may be a read error: a sequence one base away is much more abundant. This CDR3 is CASSPAGTVSNTEAFF. The DNA of the CDR3 is TGTGCCAGCTCACCAGCCGGGACAGTATCTAACACTGAAGCTTTCTTT. This chain joins TRBV18 and TRBJ1-1, with 7 nucleotides matching TRBD1. Trimming cost V 2 bases and J 2 bases; bases outside gene matches: 8. The CDR3 loop spans 16 amino acids. Germline V gene data show CDR1 as KGHSH and CDR2 as LQKENI.

About this clonotype itself: An end of the junction differs from the germline gene, which may be a read error. As DNA, the CDR3 is TGCGCCAGCAGTGAAATGGCTAGCGGGAGGGCCGGGGAGCTGTTT. This translates into CASSEMASGRAGELF. The chain has TRBV10-1 and TRBJ2-2; 12 bases match TRBD2. Germline CDR1 reads WNHNN; CDR2 reads SYGVQD (reference sequence). The length of the CDR3 is 15 residues.

As regards this clonotype: Likely a read error: the CDR3 ends without its conserved phenylalanine or tryptophan. The chain carries TRBV6-5 and TRBJ2-1; TRBD1 is a possible D gene (5 bases). The CDR3 length is 14 residues. Germline V lookup: CDR1 MNHEY, CDR2 SVGAGI. The CDR3 loop is CASSYGQGFGEQFL. The CDR3, as DNA: TGTGCCAGTAGTTACGGGCAGGGCTTCGGTGAGCAGTTCCTC.

This rearrangement joins TRBV20-1 to TRBJ1-2, with D unclear. Germline CDR1 is DFQATT and CDR2 is SNEGSKA (reference sequence). The CDR3 is made up of 13 amino acids. CDR3 in DNA: TGCATTGCCACACCAGTGGGTAGCCATGGCTACACCTTC. It is translated as CIATPVGSHGYTF.

The gene calls are TRBV10-1 and TRBJ2-2; TRBD1 matches 8 bases. There are 19 residues in the CDR3. V gave up 4 bases and J gave up 2 bases; unmatched junction bases: 15. Germline lookup yields CDR1 WNHNN and CDR2 SYGVQD (reference sequence). The CDR3 is CASSGPTLTGGSNTGELFF. The CDR3, as DNA: TGCGCCAGCAGTGGACCCACACTCACAGGGGGTTCAAACACCGGGGAGCTGTTTTTT.

As regards this clonotype: Because it lacks the conserved phenylalanine or tryptophan at the end, this CDR3 is likely a read error. The chain links TRBV11-2 to TRBJ2-1; D perhaps matches TRBD1 (6 bases). V gave up 7 bases and J gave up 7 bases, with 14 bases separating them. The CDR3 is 13 residues long. CDR1 and CDR2 from the germline V gene are SGHAT and FQNNGV. The CDR3 here is CASNLDRGNEQFL. In DNA form, the CDR3 reads TGTGCCAGCAATCTAGATAGGGGGAATGAGCAGTTCTTA.

This clonotype was seen at least ten times. J is TRBJ2-7 and V is TRBV30; the match to TRBD2 covers 12 bases. The CDR3 contains 14 residues. Unmatched junction bases numbered 7, after V lost 2 bases and J lost 8 bases. CDR1 is GTSNPN and CDR2 is SVGIG in the germline V gene (reference sequence). The CDR3 spells CAWSSTSGGLKQYF. As DNA, the CDR3 is TGTGCCTGGAGTTCGACTAGCGGGGGCCTTAAGCAGTACTTC.

The sample holds one count of this clonotype. A junction boundary mismatches the germline segment, possibly from a read error. V usage is TRBV11-2 and J usage is TRBJ2-7; weak D call: TRBD1 (5 bases). The CDR3 loop spans 15 amino acids. Germline loops: CDR1 SGHAT, CDR2 FQNNGV. DNA for the CDR3: TGTGCCAGCAGCCCGCCGGACATGTCGTACTACCAGCAGTACTTC. Protein: CASSPPDMSYYQQYF. Full variable domain (missing parts from reference TRBV11-2 and TRBJ2-7): EAGVAQSPRYKIIEKRQSVAFWCNPISGHATLYWYQQILGQGPKLLIQFQNNGVVDDSQLPKDRFSAERLKGVDSTLKIQPAKLEDSAVYLCASSPPDMSYYQQYFGPGTRLTVT.

This clonotype appeared many times. The chain links TRBV11-2 to TRBJ2-1; 15 bases are a match to TRBD2. CDR3 length: 17 residues. Germline values: CDR1 SGHAT, CDR2 FQNNGV. The trim removed 4 bases at V and 9 bases at J, leaving 10 bases unmatched. The CDR3 nucleotides read TGTGCCAGCAGCTCCACCGAGGGACTAGCGGGAGGTGGTGAGCAGTTCTTC. Translated: CASSSTEGLAGGGEQFF. Together with reference TRBV11-2 and TRBJ2-1, the CDR3 gives the full variable domain: EAGVAQSPRYKIIEKRQSVAFWCNPISGHATLYWYQQILGQGPKLLIQFQNNGVVDDSQLPKDRFSAERLKGVDSTLKIQPAKLEDSAVYLCASSSTEGLAGGGEQFFGPGTRLTVL.

J is TRBJ2-1 and V is TRBV20-1; D is uncertain. CDR1 and CDR2 from the germline V gene are DFQATT and SNEGSKA (reference sequence). The V end was cut by 2 bases, the J end by 1 base, with 6 bases between. The CDR3 consists of 13 residues. CDR3: CSARFRSYNEQFF. In DNA, the CDR3 is TGCAGTGCTAGATTTCGTTCCTACAATGAGCAGTTCTTC.

This sequence joins TRBV12-3 or TRBV12-4 and TRBJ2-1, with D perhaps being TRBD1 or TRBD2 (5 bases each). Trimming left V 3 bases short and J 8 bases short, with 14 bases between. The CDR3 is 14 amino acids. Here the CDR3 DNA reads TGTGCCAGCAGTTTTGAAGAGGGGTGGGATGAGCAGTTCTTC. Amino acid sequence: CASSFEEGWDEQFF.

The chain combines TRBV5-6 with TRBJ2-1; 10 positions agree with TRBD2. The CDR3 contains 15 residues. Germline V gene sequence: CDR1 SGHDT, CDR2 YYEEEE. The trim removed 4 bases at V and 4 bases at J, leaving 5 bases unmatched. The CDR3 bases are TGTGCCAGCAGCGCCAGACTAGCGGGTTACAATGAGCAGTTCTTC. Its protein product is CASSARLAGYNEQFF.

About this clonotype itself: An end of the junction differs from the germline gene, which may be a read error. V is TRBV29-1 and J is TRBJ2-2, with D possibly TRBD2 on 6 matching bases. This CDR3 is 13 amino acids long. The germline V gene encodes CDR1 SQVTM and CDR2 ANQGSEA. CDR3 protein: CSVEVGSTVELFF. DNA of the CDR3: TGCAGCGTTGAGGTCGGGAGCACCGTGGAGCTGTTTTTT.

This clonotype rates as medium-sized. The J gene is TRBJ1-1, the V gene TRBV20-1; D is ambiguous. Germline V gene sequence: CDR1 DFQATT, CDR2 SNEGSKA (reference sequence). The CDR3 covers 12 residues. Trimming shortened V by 4 bases and J by 4 bases, and 10 bases separated the two germline ends. This CDR3 is CSAKGLGTEAFF. Here the CDR3 DNA reads TGCAGTGCTAAAGGGCTGGGCACTGAAGCTTTCTTT.

Points on this clonotype: It is likely a read error, because the conserved phenylalanine at the end of the CDR3 is missing. This sequence joins TRBV11-2 and TRBJ2-7; maybe TRBD2 (6 bases). Germline V gene lookup returns CDR1 SGHAT and CDR2 FQNNGV. The CDR3 loop spans 15 amino acids. The CDR3 spells CASSISSVALYEQYL. Written as DNA, the CDR3 is TGCGCAAGCAGCATCTCTAGCGTAGCGCTATACGAACAGTACTTA.

This clonotype was seen a handful of times. This rearrangement joins TRBV6-1 to TRBJ2-5, with D unresolved. The CDR3 spans 14 residues. Trimming cost V 3 bases and J 5 bases, with 13 bases left between them. From germline, CDR1 is MNHNS and CDR2 SASEGT. CDR3 DNA: TGTGCCAGCAGTGATACGCTCCCTTGGGAGACCCAGTACTTC. Translating it yields CASSDTLPWETQYF.

V and J are TRBV11-2 and TRBJ2-5; TRBD1 agrees at 9 bases. Trimming removed 5 bases from V and 4 bases from J; junction bases left unmatched: 14. Germline lookup yields CDR1 SGHAT and CDR2 FQNNGV. This CDR3 has 17 amino acids. This CDR3 reads CASSPHRDREGIETQYF. Written as DNA, the CDR3 is TGTGCCAGCAGCCCCCATAGGGACAGGGAGGGGATAGAGACCCAGTACTTC.

Regarding this clonotype: The junction differs from germline at one of its ends, possibly a read error. The rearrangement joins TRBV20-1 to TRBJ1-2; D unclear. The CDR3 spans 13 residues. In germline, CDR1 is DFQATT, CDR2 SNEGSKA (reference sequence). The CDR3 bases are TGCAATGCCACACCAGTCGGTAACTATGACTACACCTTC. Protein: CNATPVGNYDYTF.

By sample fraction, this clonotype is medium-sized (0.01 to 0.1%). The chain has TRBV6-6 and TRBJ1-5; 9 bases are a match to TRBD1. The CDR3 totals 15 residues. J gave up 6 bases and V 0 bases, and 3 bases lay outside the gene matches. Germline V gene data show CDR1 as MNHNY and CDR2 as SVGAGI (reference sequence). This CDR3 reads CASSYSTGGPQPQHF. The CDR3 DNA follows: TGTGCCAGCAGTTACTCGACAGGGGGGCCTCAGCCCCAGCATTTT.

This rearrangement joins TRBV11-2 to TRBJ1-2; maybe TRBD1 (5 bases). Trimming took off 3 bases at V and 6 bases at J, with 11 bases between the two ends. The CDR3 contains 13 residues. Per the germline V gene, CDR1 is SGHAT and CDR2 is FQNNGV. The CDR3, as DNA: TGTGCCAGCAGCTTGAATAGGGGTCATGGCTACACCTTC. Its protein product is CASSLNRGHGYTF.

On this clonotype itself: A junction end diverges from the germline sequence, so it may reflect a read error. This chain connects TRBV4-1 to TRBJ2-3; 7 nucleotides align to TRBD1. Per germline, CDR1 MGHRA and CDR2 YSYEKL. There are 16 residues in the CDR3. The CDR3 reads CASSQEGGEGADTQYF. CDR3 coding DNA: TGCGCCAGCAGCCAAGAAGGAGGCGAGGGGGCAGATACACAGTATTTT.